This T cell receptor (beta chain) emerged from a study of T cells in tumors after PD-1 blockade. Study in general: Some patients also took daily vismodegib 150 mg during anti-PD-1 treatment.

The CDR3 covers 17 residues. Germline assignment: CDR1 SGHNT and CDR2 YYREEE (reference sequence). Trimming stripped 0 bases from V and 2 bases from J, with 16 bases between. Method: immunoSEQ multiplex PCR; TCRdb's copy keeps in-frame clones and lacks some. The sample lists around 60,000 clones; over 75% were seen once. This sequence joins TRBV5-4 and TRBJ2-3; D is uncertain. This TCR came from a human donor with basal cell carcinoma. Sequenced here: PBMCs, sampled before anti-PD-1 treatment. CDR3 DNA: TGTGCCAGCAGCTTGGTGGGTAGCTCTCGGGTCACAGATACGCAGTATTTT. Translated: CASSLVGSSRVTDTQYF.